Sequencing of this TCR beta chain was carried out in a study of tumor and adjacent non-tumor tissue in lung cancer. Across the study: The cohort had under 15 adenocarcinoma, 2 squamous cell and 1 small cell patients. On average, productive TCRbeta reads reached 4 million to 4.5 million per sample.

The library came from three nested PCR rounds adapted from ARM-PCR protocols. TCRdb re-called the multiplex PCR reads through MiXCR, storing one row per CDR3 protein. The sample holds approximately 110,000 distinct CDR3 sequences; roughly 77% are singletons and the top ten take about 40%. RNA was extracted from bulk tissue without any cell sorting. Donors were chemotherapy-naive, newly diagnosed lung cancer surgical patients in China, August–late 2014. Germline V lookup: CDR1 MNHNS, CDR2 SASEGT. The CDR3 spans 13 residues. This clonotype turned up a few times. A single base separates this from a much larger clone, so it may be a read error.

The TCR comes from a woman aged 55 to 70 with non-small cell lung cancer. The sample taken for sequencing was lung tumor tissue. This chain links TRBV6-1 with TRBJ2-7; unclear D gene. Here the CDR3 reads CASSVSQFYKQYF. The CDR3 DNA reads as TGTGCCAGCAGTGTTTCACAGTTCTACAAGCAGTACTTC.